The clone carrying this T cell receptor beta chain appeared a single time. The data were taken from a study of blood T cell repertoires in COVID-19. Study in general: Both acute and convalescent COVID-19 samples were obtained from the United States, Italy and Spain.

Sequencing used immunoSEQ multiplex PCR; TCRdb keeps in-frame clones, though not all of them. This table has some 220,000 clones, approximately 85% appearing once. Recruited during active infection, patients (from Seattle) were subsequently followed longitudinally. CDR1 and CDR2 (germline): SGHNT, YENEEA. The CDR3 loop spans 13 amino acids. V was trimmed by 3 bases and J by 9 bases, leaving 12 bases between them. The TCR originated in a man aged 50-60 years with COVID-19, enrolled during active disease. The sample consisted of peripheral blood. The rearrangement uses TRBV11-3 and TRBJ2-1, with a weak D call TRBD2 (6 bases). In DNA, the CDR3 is TGTGCCAGCAGCTTTCCGGGGGTGGCTGAGCAGTTCTTC. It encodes CASSFPGVAEQFF.